A selection of T cell receptor beta chains follows, all from one sample in a study of blood T cell repertoires in COVID-19. The data were produced by immunoSEQ multiplex PCR, yet TCRdb's version contains in-frame clones alone and is incomplete. The sample contains some 220,000 clones, more than 70% of which appear only once. Sequencing was performed on peripheral blood. Receptor source: a human donor in a cohort sampled during active COVID-19. The CDR3 runs from the conserved cysteine through the conserved F or W. D genes are given only for firm matches. Expanded clones are given a class, and other clones once, few, many or no size at all.

d_call	v_call	j_call	clone_size	cdr3_length	cdr3_aa	cdr3_nt
-	TRBV19	TRBJ2-7	few	13	CASSIGGSYEQYF	TGTGCCAGTAGTATCGGCGGATCCTACGAGCAGTACTTC
TRBD2	TRBV4-2	TRBJ2-5	few	18	CASSQSPRTSGRQETQYF	TGTGCCAGCAGCCAGTCCCCGCGGACTAGCGGGCGGCAAGAGACCCAGTACTTC
-	TRBV27	TRBJ1-6	-	15	CASSHPQGTGSPLHF	TGTGCCAGCAGTCATCCTCAGGGTACAGGCTCACCCCTCCACTTT
TRBD1	TRBV27	TRBJ1-2	-	15	CASSPGTGGAHGYTF	TGTGCCAGCAGTCCCGGGACAGGGGGCGCCCATGGCTACACCTTC
-	TRBV3-1/TRBV3-2	TRBJ1-5	-	13	CASSGTGNQPQHF	TGTGCCAGCAGCGGTACAGGGAATCAGCCCCAGCATTTT
-	TRBV18	TRBJ1-2	-	14	CASSPSGRAYGYTF	TGTGCCAGCTCCCCGAGTGGGAGAGCATATGGCTACACCTTC
-	TRBV7-2	TRBJ1-2	-	13	CASSAAGDYGYTF	TGTGCCAGCAGCGCCGCAGGGGACTATGGCTACACCTTC
-	TRBV18	TRBJ2-7	-	14	CASSLQVRPYEQYF	TGTGCCAGCTCACTGCAGGTTAGGCCCTACGAGCAGTACTTC
-	TRBV24-1	TRBJ2-1	-	16	CATSDPQGTRYNEQFF	TGTGCCACCAGTGACCCCCAGGGGACACGATACAATGAGCAGTTCTTC
-	TRBV7-2	TRBJ1-6	-	18	CASSLDLQVLSYNSPLHF	TGTGCCAGCAGCTTAGACCTACAGGTCCTCTCCTATAATTCACCCCTCCACTTT
TRBD2	TRBV10-3	TRBJ2-3	-	15	CAISESGTSTDTQYF	TGTGCCATCAGTGAAAGCGGGACTAGCACAGATACGCAGTATTTT
-	TRBV6-4	TRBJ1-2	-	15	CASSDSAGRLYGYTF	TGTGCCAGCAGTGACTCCGCTGGCAGACTCTATGGCTACACCTTC
TRBD1	TRBV19	TRBJ2-2	-	15	CASTRDREGTGELFF	TGTGCCAGTACCCGGGACAGGGAGGGCACCGGGGAGCTGTTTTTT
TRBD2	TRBV30	TRBJ2-7	-	14	CAWSVGGALDEQYF	TGTGCCTGGAGTGTGGGAGGGGCGCTCGACGAGCAGTACTTC
-	TRBV30	TRBJ1-4	-	15	CAWSVGGTANEKLFF	TGTGCCTGGAGTGTGGGGGGGACGGCGAATGAAAAACTGTTTTTT
-	TRBV7-9	TRBJ2-1	-	15	CASSNSGTRGDEQFF	TGTGCCAGCAGCAACTCAGGGACCCGCGGGGATGAGCAGTTCTTC
TRBD1	TRBV4-3	TRBJ2-1	few	16	CASSQRGTGEGNEQFF	TGCGCCAGCAGCCAACGGGGGACAGGGGAGGGCAATGAGCAGTTCTTC
-	TRBV15	TRBJ1-3	-	15	CATSIDLVLGNTIYF	TGTGCCACCAGCATCGACTTGGTTCTCGGAAACACCATATATTTT
TRBD1	TRBV5-1	TRBJ1-2	-	13	CASSTQGADGYTF	TGCGCCAGCAGCACACAGGGGGCGGATGGCTACACCTTC
-	TRBV5-4	TRBJ2-6	-	19	CASSLGPRGYFSGANVLTF	TGTGCCAGCAGCTTGGGCCCGCGGGGATACTTCTCTGGGGCCAACGTCCTGACTTTC
-	TRBV3-1/TRBV3-2	TRBJ1-6	-	14	CASSQHTESPALHF	TGTGCCAGCAGCCAACATACAGAAAGTCCGGCCCTCCACTTT
TRBD1	TRBV29-1	TRBJ2-1	-	11	CSGDRGGEQFF	TGCAGCGGCGACAGGGGTGGGGAGCAGTTCTTC
-	TRBV11-2	TRBJ2-3	-	16	CASSLVTGASTDTQYF	TGTGCCAGCAGCTTAGTTACAGGAGCTAGCACAGATACGCAGTATTTT
-	TRBV5-4	TRBJ1-1	-	13	CASSLDSHTEAFF	TGTGCCAGCAGCTTGGACAGCCACACTGAAGCTTTCTTT
-	TRBV2	TRBJ1-6	-	14	CASSEVRGGSPLHF	TGTGCCAGCAGTGAAGTCAGGGGTGGTTCACCCCTCCACTTT
-	TRBV5-1	TRBJ2-7	-	15	CASSFGPGETYEQYF	TGCGCCAGCAGCTTTGGACCCGGGGAAACCTACGAGCAGTACTTC
TRBD1	TRBV5-5	TRBJ2-7	-	16	CASSRAGTVQPYEQYF	TGTGCCAGCAGCAGGGCAGGGACAGTTCAGCCCTACGAGCAGTACTTC
-	TRBV28	TRBJ2-5	-	15	CASSFSEARGETQYF	TGTGCCAGCAGTTTTTCGGAGGCTCGGGGAGAGACCCAGTACTTC
TRBD2	TRBV6-4	TRBJ2-1	-	17	CASSDSNAGGGRNEQFF	TGTGCCAGCAGTGACTCGAATGCTGGCGGGGGGCGGAATGAGCAGTTCTTC
TRBD1	TRBV14	TRBJ2-5	few	21	CASSQGRRWDRQTRVQETQYF	TGTGCCAGCAGCCAAGGCCGACGTTGGGACAGGCAAACTAGGGTCCAAGAGACCCAGTACTTC
TRBD1	TRBV7-9	TRBJ2-1	-	14	CASSLTGAHDEQFF	TGTGCCAGCAGCTTAACAGGGGCCCACGATGAGCAGTTCTTC
TRBD1	TRBV5-4	TRBJ2-7	-	15	CASSSGQISSYEQYF	TGTGCCAGCAGCTCGGGACAGATTAGCTCCTACGAGCAGTACTTC
-	TRBV14	TRBJ1-2	-	13	CASSQLNSGGYTF	TGTGCCAGCAGCCAGCTGAATAGTGGTGGCTACACCTTC
-	TRBV4-1	TRBJ2-2	-	17	CASSQDKWRENTGELFF	TGCGCCAGCAGCCAAGATAAGTGGAGGGAGAACACCGGGGAGCTGTTTTTT
-	TRBV27	TRBJ2-1	-	15	CATTPGTPKNNEQFF	TGTGCCACTACCCCCGGGACACCCAAAAACAATGAGCAGTTCTTC
TRBD2	TRBV24-1	TRBJ2-7	-	14	CATNPGGSAYEQYF	TGTGCCACCAACCCCGGGGGGTCAGCTTACGAGCAGTACTTC
TRBD2	TRBV3-1/TRBV3-2	TRBJ2-2	-	17	CASSRGTSGRVAGELFF	TGTGCCAGCAGCCGAGGGACTAGCGGGAGGGTCGCCGGGGAGCTGTTTTTT
-	TRBV5-1	TRBJ1-5	-	13	CASSSGINQPQHF	TGCGCCAGCAGCTCGGGGATCAATCAGCCCCAGCATTTT
-	TRBV2	TRBJ1-1	-	15	CASSRRVGMNTEAFF	TGTGCCAGCAGTCGGAGGGTCGGCATGAACACTGAAGCTTTCTTT
-	TRBV10-3	TRBJ2-7	-	13	CAISEGTSYEQYF	TGTGCCATCAGTGAGGGCACCTCCTACGAGCAGTACTTC
TRBD1	TRBV10-3	TRBJ2-3	-	14	CAISRDRGTDTQYF	TGTGCCATCAGCCGGGACAGGGGGACAGATACGCAGTATTTT
-	TRBV30	TRBJ2-2	-	13	CAWSWGQGGELFF	TGTGCCTGGTCATGGGGGCAGGGCGGGGAGCTGTTTTTT
-	TRBV5-1	TRBJ1-1	-	14	CASSPSAGNTEAFF	TGCGCCAGCAGTCCCTCAGCGGGTAACACTGAAGCTTTCTTT
TRBD1	TRBV6-6	TRBJ2-3	-	19	CASSFRAPRGFTSTDTQYF	TGTGCCAGCAGCTTTCGGGCCCCCAGGGGGTTTACTAGCACAGATACGCAGTATTTT
-	TRBV9	TRBJ2-2	-	14	CASSPQGGPGELFF	TGTGCCAGCAGCCCCCAGGGAGGTCCCGGGGAGCTGTTTTTT
-	TRBV10-2	TRBJ1-2	-	13	CASSAGVSEGYTF	TGCGCCAGCAGTGCAGGGGTCTCGGAAGGCTACACCTTC
TRBD2	TRBV6-5	TRBJ2-1	-	15	CAITTGTTRRVEQFF	TGTGCCATCACGACGGGGACTACCCGGCGGGTAGAGCAGTTCTTC
TRBD1	TRBV28	TRBJ1-2	-	17	CASSLLGTGIPNYGYTF	TGTGCCAGCAGTTTATTAGGGACAGGTATCCCTAACTATGGCTACACCTTC